Listed here are 30 T cell receptor beta chains from one sample, sequenced in a study of shared clonotypes between healthy human individuals. TCRdb's copy holds only in-frame clones and misses some; the assay was immunoSEQ multiplex PCR. The data contain 2 million to 2.5 million clones, approximately 90% of them seen just once; the ten biggest clones take up about 0.41%. The specimen sequenced was naive CD4+ T cells from PBMCs. Subset defined: CD45RA+ positively selected. Receptors originate from a man in his late teens or twenties in good health. Some clones in this sample may be carry-over from other donors' samples.

The chain carries TRBV4-1 and TRBJ1-2; D is uncertain. CDR1 is MGHRA and CDR2 is YSYEKL in the germline V gene. V dropped 4 bases and J dropped 4 bases, with 13 bases sitting between them. The CDR3 extends over 14 amino acids. The CDR3 DNA reads TGCGCCAGCAGCCCTGAGGTCATCGTCTATGGCTACACCTTC. It codes for CASSPEVIVYGYTF.

The chain carries TRBV28 and TRBJ1-3; D is unresolved. The CDR3 totals 13 residues. From germline, CDR1 is MDHEN and CDR2 SYDVKM. V lost 6 bases to trimming and J lost 6 bases, with 12 bases between them. CDR3 sequence (DNA): TGTGCCAGCAGCTCCCCTTCACCAAACACCATATATTTT. Translating gives CASSSPSPNTIYF.

The chain joins TRBV7-2 to TRBJ2-4; 7 nucleotides agree with TRBD2. The trim removed 4 bases at V and 0 bases at J, leaving 6 bases unmatched. Germline CDR1 is SGHTA and CDR2 is FQGNSA. CDR3 length: 16 amino acids. The CDR3 is CASSYSGRLAKNIQYF. CDR3 bases: TGTGCCAGCAGCTATAGCGGGCGACTAGCCAAAAACATTCAGTACTTC.

This clone was recorded only once. Distinct nucleotide sequences in the sample also encode this CDR3. The chain has TRBV19 and TRBJ1-5; D is ambiguous. The length of the CDR3 is 12 residues. Trimming pared 8 bases from V and 1 base from J, leaving 6 bases between. Per the germline V gene, CDR1 is LNHDA and CDR2 is SQIVND (reference sequence). The CDR3 DNA follows: TGTGCCAGTGGGTGGAGCAATCAGCCCCAGCATTTT. Translated, it gives CASGWSNQPQHF.

This chain uses TRBV30 with TRBJ2-2; 10 nucleotides align to TRBD1. From germline, CDR1 is GTSNPN and CDR2 SVGIG (reference sequence). This CDR3 is built from 13 residues. The CDR3 region is CAYPGQGSGELFF. CDR3 DNA: TGTGCATATCCGGGACAGGGGTCCGGGGAGCTGTTTTTT.

The J gene is TRBJ2-2, the V gene TRBV27; TRBD1 matches at 8 bases. V shed 7 bases, J shed 3 bases, and the junction held 4 bases outside the gene matches. The length of the CDR3 is 14 residues. Per the germline V gene, CDR1 is MNHEY and CDR2 is SMNVEV (reference sequence). The DNA of the CDR3 is TGTGCCAGCAAGGACAGGGTTCACACCGGGGAGCTGTTTTTT. Residues: CASKDRVHTGELFF.

The rearrangement uses TRBV19 and TRBJ1-2; D is perhaps TRBD1 (6 bases). Trimming left V 3 bases short and J 5 bases short, with 19 bases between. Germline lookup yields CDR1 LNHDA and CDR2 SQIVND (reference sequence). The CDR3 has 16 amino acids. This CDR3 reads CASSMSVGRRGYGYTF. In DNA form, the CDR3 reads TGTGCCAGTAGTATGTCTGTCGGACGTAGGGGGTATGGCTACACCTTC.

Note on this clone: Other nucleotide sequences in the sample specify the same CDR3. This chain joins TRBV5-1 and TRBJ1-4, with 7 bases matching TRBD1. V trimming: 4 bases; J trimming: 3 bases; junction bases outside the gene matches: 3. CDR1 and CDR2 (germline): SGHRS, YFSETQ. CDR3 size: 14 residues. The CDR3 DNA reads TGCGCCAGCAGCAGGGACAGTTCTAATGAAAAACTGTTTTTT. It specifies CASSRDSSNEKLFF. Looking up the rest from reference TRBV5-1 and TRBJ1-4 gives the full variable domain: KAGVTQTPRYLIKTRGQQVTLSCSPISGHRSVSWYQQTPGQGLQFLFEYFSETQRNKGNFPGRFSGRQFSNSRSEMNVSTLELGDSALYLCASSRDSSNEKLFFGSGTQLSVL.

As to this clone: Its ends do not fully match the called genes, so a read error is possible. This sequence joins TRBV7-2 and TRBJ1-3; weak D call: TRBD1 (6 bases). Germline CDR1 SGHTA, CDR2 FQGNSA. This CDR3 region has 13 residues. CDR3 DNA sequence: TGTGCCAGCAGCTTAGCGTCGAGGGACACGAGGAATTTT. Protein: CASSLASRDTRNF.

The gene calls are TRBV7-8 and TRBJ1-2; a possible D gene is TRBD1 (5 bases). The V gene's germline CDR1 is SGHVS and CDR2 FQNEAQ. The V and J ends lost 5 bases and 2 bases respectively, with 9 bases between them. The CDR3 runs to 13 residues. The CDR3 protein is CASSRQYNYGYTF. CDR3 DNA: TGTGCCAGCAGCCGACAGTACAACTATGGCTACACCTTC.

Comments on this clone: At one boundary the junction diverges from the germline segment, which might be a read error. The chain links TRBV6-5 to TRBJ2-5; no clear D gene. The CDR3 length is 13 residues. Looked up from germline, CDR1 is MNHEY and CDR2 is SVGAGI. CDR3 coding DNA: TGTGCCAGCAGTCCCGGGCTTCAAGGGACCCAGTACTTC. Protein sequence: CASSPGLQGTQYF.

This chain joins TRBV2 and TRBJ2-2; D gene unclear. The CDR3 is 15 amino acids. Trimming shortened V by 4 bases and J by 0 bases, and 9 bases separated the two germline ends. The germline V gene encodes CDR1 SNHLY and CDR2 FYNNEI. The CDR3 DNA sequence: TGTGCCAGCAGTGTAGGACCTTCGAACACCGGGGAGCTGTTTTTT. This gives the protein CASSVGPSNTGELFF.

The chain carries TRBV28 and TRBJ2-4; 8 nucleotides agree with TRBD1. V gave up 5 bases and J gave up 0 bases; unmatched junction bases: 12. There are 18 residues in the CDR3. Germline-derived CDR1 and CDR2 are MDHEN and SYDVKM. The CDR3 DNA is TGTGCCAGCAGTCACCCCTACGGACAGGGTGGAGCCAAAAACATTCAGTACTTC. This encodes CASSHPYGQGGAKNIQYF. Together with reference TRBV28 and TRBJ2-4, the CDR3 gives the full variable domain: DVKVTQSSRYLVKRTGEKVFLECVQDMDHENMFWYRQDPGLGLRLIYFSYDVKMKEKGDIPEGYSVSREKKERFSLILESASTNQTSMYLCASSHPYGQGGAKNIQYFGAGTRLSVL.

The chain uses TRBV5-1 and TRBJ1-1; D ambiguous. The germline V gene encodes CDR1 SGHRS and CDR2 YFSETQ. The length of the CDR3 is 14 residues. The V gene lost 0 bases and the J gene lost 4 bases, with 10 bases spanning the gap. The CDR3 is CASSLGLMTTEAFF. The CDR3 bases are TGCGCCAGCAGCTTGGGACTTATGACCACTGAAGCTTTCTTT.

This chain connects TRBV9 to TRBJ1-1; D remains ambiguous. Germline lookup yields CDR1 SGDLS and CDR2 YYNGEE. V lost 3 bases to trimming and J lost 5 bases, with 11 bases between them. This CDR3 is built from 13 residues. CDR3 sequence reads: CASSARPMTEAFF. The DNA of the CDR3 is TGTGCCAGCAGCGCCCGACCTATGACTGAAGCTTTCTTT.

The V gene is TRBV30, the J gene TRBJ1-4, with D uncertain. The germline V and J ends were trimmed by 2 bases and 7 bases, with 17 bases remaining between them. The CDR3 consists of 15 residues. Germline V gene data show CDR1 as GTSNPN and CDR2 as SVGIG (reference sequence). The CDR3 loop reads CAWSPPGGQGEKLFF. Written as DNA, the CDR3 is TGTGCCTGGAGTCCCCCGGGCGGGCAAGGTGAAAAACTGTTTTTT.

The chain uses TRBV5-4 and TRBJ2-1, with no clear D. Trimming removed 3 bases from V and 8 bases from J, with 15 bases in between. The germline V gene encodes CDR1 SGHNT and CDR2 YYREEE (reference sequence). CDR3 length: 14 residues. In DNA form, the CDR3 reads TGTGCCAGCAGCTCGTCTACCGTTGTCGATGAGCAGTTCTTC. It translates to CASSSSTVVDEQFF.

The gene calls are TRBV28 and TRBJ2-7; 7 bases map to TRBD1. After removal of 3 bases from V and 0 bases from J, the junction contained 11 bases not matched to a gene. Germline CDR1 reads MDHEN; CDR2 reads SYDVKM. This CDR3 has 17 residues. The CDR3 DNA sequence: TGTGCCAGCAGTTTTGCAAGGGGGCGCTCTGGCTCCTACGAGCAGTACTTC. Amino acids: CASSFARGRSGSYEQYF.

This clone was detected only once. This sample includes further DNA sequences coding for the same CDR3. CDR3 sequence reads: CASSRTGLNTEAFF. DNA for the CDR3: TGTGCCAGCAGTCGGACAGGGTTGAACACTGAAGCTTTCTTT. The V gene is TRBV2, the J gene TRBJ1-1, with 8 positions matching TRBD1. Germline V gene lookup returns CDR1 SNHLY and CDR2 FYNNEI. V lost 5 bases to trimming and J lost 0 bases; unmatched junction nucleotides: 2. The CDR3 sequence is 14 residues long.

The gene calls are TRBV9 and TRBJ2-7; 11 nucleotides agree with TRBD1. Per germline, CDR1 SGDLS and CDR2 YYNGEE. Trimming cost V 2 bases and J 6 bases; bases outside gene matches: 7. The CDR3 consists of 15 residues. The CDR3 region has the DNA TGTGCCAGCAGCGTGAGGGGGGACAGGGGGTCCGAGCAGTACTTC. It yields the protein CASSVRGDRGSEQYF.

The chain combines TRBV20-1 with TRBJ2-1, with 7 bases identical to TRBD1. CDR1 and CDR2 from the germline V gene are DFQATT and SNEGSKA (reference sequence). The CDR3 loop spans 11 amino acids. In DNA form, the CDR3 reads TGCAGCAAAAACAGGGGTGATGAGCAGTTCTTC. Protein product: CSKNRGDEQFF.

The chain is built from TRBV6-1 and TRBJ2-7, with no clear D. The CDR3 is 12 residues long. The V end lost 1 base, the J end lost 8 bases, and 9 bases lay between the germline ends. Germline-derived CDR1 and CDR2 are MNHNS and SASEGT. The CDR3 sequence is CASSEGGGKQYF. The CDR3 region has the DNA TGTGCCAGCAGTGAAGGGGGTGGGAAGCAGTACTTC.

The CDR3 region has the DNA TGTGCCAGCAGTGACGGGGGTTTCGGGGCGGACGGCACAGATACGCAGTATTTT. It translates to CASSDGGFGADGTDTQYF. This chain joins TRBV6-1 and TRBJ2-3; TRBD2 might be the D (6 bases). The CDR3 sequence is 18 residues long. Between the trimmed V and J ends, which lost 3 bases and 1 base, there was a span of 20 bases. CDR1 is MNHNS, CDR2 SASEGT, per germline.

This clone was observed once. The V call is TRBV18, the J call TRBJ1-2; TRBD1 matches at 7 bases. V was clipped by 3 bases and J by 9 bases; unmatched bases: 10. CDR1 is KGHSH and CDR2 is LQKENI in the germline V gene. The length of the CDR3 is 14 residues. CDR3 coding DNA: TGTGCCAGCTCACCGGACAGGTCCTATGGAAGCTACACCTTC. This encodes CASSPDRSYGSYTF.

V usage is TRBV6-5 and J usage is TRBJ1-5; a possible D gene is TRBD1 (5 bases). Per germline, CDR1 MNHEY and CDR2 SVGAGI. This CDR3 contains 13 residues. Trimming took 5 bases from V and 4 from J, leaving 9 bases between them. The CDR3 is CASSQTVNQPQHF. The CDR3 nucleotides read TGTGCCAGCAGTCAGACAGTAAATCAGCCCCAGCATTTT.

To note about this clone: In the same sample, other DNA sequences code for this CDR3. The V call is TRBV28, the J call TRBJ2-7, with 9 bases fitting TRBD1. The germline V gene has CDR1 MDHEN and CDR2 SYDVKM. J lost 3 bases, V lost 3 bases, and 0 bases had no gene match. The CDR3 extends over 13 amino acids. CDR3 bases: TGTGCCAGCAGTTTGACAGGGGGCTACGAGCAGTACTTC. This encodes CASSLTGGYEQYF.

The rearrangement links TRBV29-1 to TRBJ2-3, with 7 bases aligning to TRBD1. Germline V gives CDR1 SQVTM, CDR2 ANQGSEA. The length of the CDR3 is 13 residues. Losses at the gene ends were 4 bases for V and 4 bases for J; bases not matched to a gene: 5. In DNA form, the CDR3 reads TGCAGCGTTGGACAGGGTCTCTCAGATACGCAGTATTTT. Protein product: CSVGQGLSDTQYF.

Concerning this clone itself: An end of the junction does not agree with germline; a read error may underlie this. The genes are TRBV20-1 and TRBJ1-2, with unresolved D. Per germline, CDR1 DFQATT and CDR2 SNEGSKA (reference sequence). This CDR3 is 8 amino acids long. The CDR3 DNA reads TGCAGGGCTAGTGGCTACACCTTC. Amino acids: CRASGYTF.

The V and J genes are TRBV28 and TRBJ2-1, with TRBD2 as a possible D gene (5 bases). Trimming took off 1 base at V and 9 bases at J, with 28 bases between the two ends. From germline, CDR1 is MDHEN and CDR2 SYDVKM. The CDR3 is 19 residues long. The CDR3 DNA is TGTGCCAGCAGTTTATTCTCGAAGACTCTAAGGAGCACCCGGGGTGAGCAGTTCTTC. Translated: CASSLFSKTLRSTRGEQFF.

CDR3 bases: TGTGCCAGTAGTCCGGACAGGGGATGGGGTCAGCCCCAGCATTTT. Translated, it gives CASSPDRGWGQPQHF. V and J are TRBV19 and TRBJ1-5, with 9 nucleotides matching TRBD1. CDR1 is LNHDA and CDR2 is SQIVND in the germline V gene (reference sequence). There are 15 residues in the CDR3. The junction had 8 bases not matched to a gene; V was cut back by 5 bases and J by 6 bases.